The 26 T cell receptor beta chains below all came from one sample that was sequenced in a study of shared clonotypes between healthy human individuals. Assay: immunoSEQ multiplex PCR; the TCRdb copy retains only in-frame clones and omits some. The sample consists of 1,400,000 or so clones, 98% of them appearing once. The sample taken for sequencing was naive CD4+ T cells sorted from blood. Subset noted: CD45RA+ positively selected. All receptors derive from a man in his thirties or forties in good health.

V usage is TRBV6-1 and J usage is TRBJ2-5, with TRBD2 matching 9 bases. J lost 4 bases, V lost 7 bases, and 7 bases had no gene match. The length of the CDR3 is 14 residues. Germline CDR1 MNHNS, CDR2 SASEGT. The CDR3 here is CASTAGGHGETQYF. CDR3 bases: TGTGCCAGCACCGCGGGGGGGCATGGAGAGACCCAGTACTTC.

The chain is built from TRBV6-5 and TRBJ2-7; 9 nucleotides agree with TRBD1. The CDR3 sequence is 13 residues long. CDR1 and CDR2 (germline): MNHEY, SVGAGI. J was trimmed by 2 bases and V by 9 bases; bases with no gene match: 5. This CDR3 is CASRDRAAYEQYF. The CDR3 DNA reads as TGTGCCAGTAGGGACAGGGCGGCCTACGAGCAGTACTTC.

The CDR3 region is CASSFREPDTQYF. CDR3 nucleotide sequence: TGTGCCAGCAGCTTCCGGGAACCAGATACGCAGTATTTT. This chain uses TRBV7-9 with TRBJ2-3; perhaps TRBD2 as D (5 bases). Trimming pared 3 bases from V and 4 bases from J, leaving 8 bases between. The CDR3 consists of 13 residues. CDR1 is SEHNR and CDR2 is FQNEAQ in the germline V gene (reference sequence). Full variable domain (rest looked up from reference TRBV7-9 and TRBJ2-3): DTGVSQNPRHKITKRGQNVTFRCDPISEHNRLYWYRQTLGQGPEFLTYFQNEAQLEKSRLLSDRFSAERPKGSFSTLEIQRTEQGDSAMYLCASSFREPDTQYFGPGTRLTVL.

V gene TRBV7-2 combines with J gene TRBJ2-6; D unclear. CDR3 length: 16 amino acids. Germline V lookup: CDR1 SGHTA, CDR2 FQGNSA. V lost 0 bases and J 5 bases, leaving 11 bases between the germline ends. The CDR3 region is CASSLAGPLRANVLTF. CDR3 bases: TGTGCCAGCAGCTTAGCAGGGCCCCTGAGGGCCAACGTCCTGACTTTC.

This chain joins TRBV14 and TRBJ2-2; 7 bases match TRBD1. Trimming removed 6 bases from V and 6 bases from J; junction bases left unmatched: 10. This CDR3 contains 15 residues. Germline V gives CDR1 SGHDN, CDR2 FVKESK. Written as DNA, the CDR3 is TGTGCCAGCAGACGACAGGGTGGTTCCGCCGGGGAGCTGTTTTTT. Protein sequence: CASRRQGGSAGELFF.

V and J are TRBV19 and TRBJ1-1, with unresolved D. V was clipped by 3 bases and J by 0 bases, with 5 bases between them. The germline CDR1 and CDR2 sequences are LNHDA and SQIVND (reference sequence). The CDR3 runs to 13 residues. The CDR3 sequence: CASSIALNTEAFF. In DNA, the CDR3 is TGTGCCAGTAGTATCGCCTTGAACACTGAAGCTTTCTTT.

This clone was recorded only once. This sequence joins TRBV14 and TRBJ2-7; TRBD2 aligns across 8 bases. CDR3 size: 16 residues. Per germline, CDR1 SGHDN and CDR2 FVKESK. The trim removed 4 bases at V and 3 bases at J, leaving 11 bases unmatched. The CDR3 coding sequence is TGTGCCAGCAGCCCACTAAGCGGGGGTATTTTCTACGAGCAGTACTTC. This gives the protein CASSPLSGGIFYEQYF.

V gene TRBV5-5 combines with J gene TRBJ2-7, with unresolved D. The CDR3 sequence is 14 residues long. V lost 3 bases and J lost 4, with 14 bases in between. Germline assignment: CDR1 SGHKS and CDR2 YYEKEE (reference sequence). The CDR3 reads CASSSQTPPYEQYF. As DNA, the CDR3 is TGTGCCAGCAGCTCACAGACCCCACCTTACGAGCAGTACTTC.

This chain connects TRBV15 to TRBJ2-1, with TRBD1 as a possible D gene (6 bases). The CDR3 contains 12 residues. The germline CDR1 and CDR2 sequences are LNHNV and YYDKDF (reference sequence). Trimming shortened V by 6 bases and J by 9 bases, and 12 bases separated the two germline ends. This CDR3 is CATSTIGGEQFF. CDR3 bases: TGTGCCACCAGTACGATAGGGGGTGAGCAGTTCTTC.

The CDR3 region is CATSRGWEYEQYF. The DNA of the CDR3 is TGTGCCACCAGCAGAGGTTGGGAGTACGAGCAGTACTTC. This chain uses TRBV15 with TRBJ2-7, with D perhaps TRBD2 (5 bases). The CDR3 sequence is 13 residues long. The V gene lost 1 base and the J gene lost 4 bases, with 8 bases spanning the gap. Germline-derived CDR1 and CDR2 are LNHNV and YYDKDF (reference sequence).

The chain carries TRBV11-3 and TRBJ2-5, with D possibly TRBD2 on 6 matching bases. CDR1 and CDR2 from the germline V gene are SGHNT and YENEEA. This CDR3 spans 13 amino acids. Deletions cut 4 bases from V and 5 bases from J, with 11 bases between. The CDR3 is CASSSLGGETQYF. In DNA form, the CDR3 reads TGTGCCAGCAGCTCCTTGGGGGGTGAGACCCAGTACTTC.

The rearrangement joins TRBV6-6 to TRBJ2-2, with a weak D call TRBD1 (6 bases). CDR3 length: 14 residues. The ends were cut back, 5 bases at V and 1 base at J, with 8 bases in the middle. Germline V gene data show CDR1 as MNHNY and CDR2 as SVGAGI (reference sequence). The CDR3 DNA sequence: TGTGCCAGCAGTAGACAGGAGAACACCGGGGAGCTGTTTTTT. Its protein is CASSRQENTGELFF.

The rearrangement links TRBV19 to TRBJ2-5, with no clear D. CDR3 length equals 13 residues. Germline V CDR1 and CDR2: LNHDA, SQIVND (reference sequence). Trimming shortened V by 3 bases and J by 5 bases, and 10 bases separated the two germline ends. CDR3 sequence (DNA): TGTGCCAGTAGTATTAATCGGGCGGAGACCCAGTACTTC. Protein sequence: CASSINRAETQYF.

This clone turned up a few times. Other DNA sequences in the same sample also yield this CDR3. J is TRBJ2-7 and V is TRBV10-1; 11 bases fit TRBD1. The CDR3 length is 14 residues. With 5 bases clipped from V and 2 bases from J, the junction kept 2 bases outside the gene matches. CDR1 is WNHNN and CDR2 is SYGVQD in the germline V gene (reference sequence). This chain's CDR3 is CASSRTGGPYEQYF. The CDR3 coding sequence is TGCGCCAGCAGTCGGACAGGGGGCCCCTACGAGCAGTACTTC.

As regards this clone: Relative to the germline gene, one junction end is altered; a read error may explain this. The gene calls are TRBV18 and TRBJ2-7; 9 bases match TRBD1. Germline lookup yields CDR1 KGHSH and CDR2 LQKENI. The CDR3 runs to 16 residues. The CDR3 is CASSHSAGQGRYKQYF. CDR3 sequence (DNA): TGTGCCAGCTCACACTCCGCCGGACAGGGGCGCTACAAGCAGTACTTC.

This clone occurred once. Here the CDR3 reads CASSFSSGSGAGELFF. The CDR3, as DNA: TGCGCCAGCAGCTTCTCTAGCGGGAGTGGCGCCGGGGAGCTGTTTTTT. This chain links TRBV5-1 with TRBJ2-2, with TRBD2 matching 10 bases. CDR3 length: 16 residues. The germline V gene has CDR1 SGHRS and CDR2 YFSETQ. The ends lost 2 bases at V and 6 bases at J; junction bases unmatched: 7.

This chain joins TRBV21-1 and TRBJ2-1; whether TRBD1, the table's D call, matches the DNA was not checked. TRBV21-1 represents a pseudogene. There are 17 residues in the CDR3. The CDR3 is CASPRQGRWSSYNEQFF. The CDR3 DNA sequence: TGTGCCAGCCCTCGACAGGGGCGCTGGAGCTCCTACAATGAGCAGTTCTTC.

This clone was picked up one time. V and J are TRBV18 and TRBJ2-5, with TRBD1 matching 7 bases. There are 15 residues in the CDR3. CDR1 KGHSH and CDR2 LQKENI come from the germline V gene. After removal of 0 bases from V and 4 bases from J, the junction contained 5 bases not matched to a gene. CDR3 residues: CASSPPRTGAETQYF. As DNA, the CDR3 is TGTGCCAGCTCACCACCGAGAACAGGGGCAGAGACCCAGTACTTC. The full variable domain, in which reference TRBV18 and TRBJ2-5 provide the parts outside the CDR3, is NAGVMQNPRHLVRRRGQEARLRCSPMKGHSHVYWYRQLPEEGLKFMVYLQKENIIDESGMPKERFSAEFPKEGPSILRIQQVVRGDSAAYFCASSPPRTGAETQYFGPGTRLLVL.

This clone appeared once. The chain recombines TRBV20-1 with TRBJ2-7, with 7 bases fitting TRBD2. Germline-derived CDR1 and CDR2 are DFQATT and SNEGSKA (reference sequence). This CDR3 is 11 amino acids long. Trimming at V came to 6 bases and at J to 6 bases, leaving 5 bases not matched to a gene. The CDR3 bases are TGCAGTGCCCAAGCGGGACCCGAGCAGTACTTC. Translation gives CSAQAGPEQYF.

The V gene is TRBV4-3, the J gene TRBJ2-1, with unresolved D. CDR1 LGHNA and CDR2 YSLEER come from the germline V gene. The CDR3 is 13 residues long. The V and J ends lost 4 bases and 9 bases respectively, with 13 bases between them. The CDR3 loop reads CASSPLIQSEQFF. CDR3 coding DNA: TGCGCCAGCAGCCCGCTAATCCAGAGTGAGCAGTTCTTC.

CDR3 bases: TGTGCCAGCAGTAAATCTCCTGGCGGATTTCGTACGCAGTATTTT. It is translated as CASSKSPGGFRTQYF. This chain connects TRBV27 to TRBJ2-3; D gene unclear. V dropped 5 bases and J dropped 8 bases, with 20 bases sitting between them. There are 15 residues in the CDR3. Germline V gene sequence: CDR1 MNHEY, CDR2 SMNVEV (reference sequence).

The chain uses TRBV7-7 and TRBJ1-5; D remains unclear. V dropped 7 bases and J dropped 6 bases, with 19 bases sitting between them. This CDR3 contains 15 residues. Germline CDR1 SSHAT, CDR2 FNYEAQ (reference sequence). Here the CDR3 reads CASTPRVVFGQPQHF. For the CDR3, the DNA is TGTGCCAGCACCCCTCGGGTGGTGTTCGGTCAGCCCCAGCATTTT.

This chain uses TRBV5-1 with TRBJ1-2; D gene uncertain. Trimming pared 0 bases from V and 2 bases from J, leaving 11 bases between. CDR1 SGHRS and CDR2 YFSETQ come from the germline V gene. The CDR3 sequence is 15 residues long. Written as DNA, the CDR3 is TGCGCCAGCAGCTTGGCGGGCTCAGAGAACTATGGCTACACCTTC. This encodes CASSLAGSENYGYTF.

Details on this clone: Other DNA sequences in this sample translate to the same CDR3. This sequence joins TRBV6-1 and TRBJ1-1, with unresolved D. The CDR3 loop spans 11 amino acids. Trimming cost V 10 bases and J 0 bases, with 6 bases left between them. In germline, CDR1 is MNHNS, CDR2 SASEGT. CDR3: CATSMNTEAFF. Here the CDR3 DNA reads TGTGCCACCTCTATGAACACTGAAGCTTTCTTT.

The chain carries TRBV5-1 and TRBJ2-5; D gene unclear. The V end lost 3 bases, the J end lost 1 base, and 7 bases lay between the germline ends. This CDR3 contains 13 residues. Germline-derived CDR1 and CDR2 are SGHRS and YFSETQ. The CDR3 DNA reads TGCGCCAGCAGCTCCGCCTTCCAAGAGACCCAGTACTTC. It encodes CASSSAFQETQYF.

V usage is TRBV5-4 and J usage is TRBJ2-4; unclear D gene. The germline V and J ends were trimmed by 3 bases and 8 bases, with 6 bases remaining between them. This CDR3 has 11 residues. Per the germline V gene, CDR1 is SGHNT and CDR2 is YYREEE (reference sequence). DNA of the CDR3: TGTGCCAGCAGCTATGGGGACATTCAGTACTTC. Its protein product is CASSYGDIQYF. Full variable domain (missing parts from reference TRBV5-4 and TRBJ2-4): ETGVTQSPTHLIKTRGQQVTLRCSSQSGHNTVSWYQQALGQGPQFIFQYYREEENGRGNFPPRFSGLQFPNYSSELNVNALELDDSALYLCASSYGDIQYFGAGTRLSVL.